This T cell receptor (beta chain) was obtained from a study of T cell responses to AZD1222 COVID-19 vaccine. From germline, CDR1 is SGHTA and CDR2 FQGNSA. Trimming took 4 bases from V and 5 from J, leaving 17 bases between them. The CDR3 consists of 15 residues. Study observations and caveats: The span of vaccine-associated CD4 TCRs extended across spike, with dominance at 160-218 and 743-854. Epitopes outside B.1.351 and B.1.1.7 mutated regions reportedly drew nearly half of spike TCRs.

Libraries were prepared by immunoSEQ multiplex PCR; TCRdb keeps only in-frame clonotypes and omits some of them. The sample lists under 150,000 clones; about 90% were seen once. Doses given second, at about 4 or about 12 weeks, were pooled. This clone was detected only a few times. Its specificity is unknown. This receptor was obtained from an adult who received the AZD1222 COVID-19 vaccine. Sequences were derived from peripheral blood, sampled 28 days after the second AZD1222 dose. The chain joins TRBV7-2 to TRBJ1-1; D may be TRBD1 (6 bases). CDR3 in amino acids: CASSSAWDKETEAFF. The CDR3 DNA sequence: TGTGCCAGCAGCTCCGCCTGGGACAAGGAGACTGAAGCTTTCTTT.